This T cell receptor (beta chain) appears in the sequencing data of a study of CD8 T cells in ankylosing spondylitis. Each CDR3 protein gets one entry after TCRdb re-called the 5' RACE reads with MiXCR. This sample carries under 200,000 distinct CDR3 sequences, 9.8% of them seen once, and the ten largest clones take approximately 15%. In its sample, this clonotype is medium-sized. The CDR3 has 14 amino acids. The ends were cut back, 0 bases at V and 4 bases at J, with 7 bases in the middle. Per germline, CDR1 SGHKS and CDR2 YYEKEE (reference sequence). The sample taken for sequencing was blood, either unsorted or a sorted T cell fraction (not recorded which). The chain recombines TRBV5-5 with TRBJ2-2; D is unclear. The TCR was taken from a female donor with ankylosing spondylitis or in good health (not recorded which). CDR3 loop: CASSLEPGTGELFF. As DNA, the CDR3 is TGTGCCAGCAGCTTGGAACCAGGCACCGGGGAGCTGTTTTTT.